This paragraph covers one T cell receptor beta chain sequence. The antigen remains unidentified. V shed 0 bases and J shed 3 bases, with 9 bases lying between them. This CDR3 contains 15 residues. Germline assignment: CDR1 SGHAT and CDR2 FQNNGV. These data originate in a study of cytomegalovirus exposure and HLA in healthy donors. Across the whole study: There were 85 million or so unique TCRs (from HLA-typed donors) in an early data release. Study-wide findings and caveats: Later analysis identified a missense DCLRE1C variant that was linked to TCR beta V- and J-gene trimming.

60 Vbeta and 13 Jbeta primers were used in PCR. TCRdb keeps only in-frame clones here, not all; method: immunoSEQ multiplex PCR. Seen here are under 85,000 clones, around 68% observed once, and the top ten hold roughly 17%. This TCR came from a man between 35 and 55 years old in good health and CMV-seropositive. Sequencing was done on a sample of PBMCs. V usage is TRBV11-2 and J usage is TRBJ2-1; D remains ambiguous. CDR3 amino acids: CASSLDSRVYNEQFF. The CDR3 DNA follows: TGTGCCAGCAGCTTAGATTCGAGAGTCTACAATGAGCAGTTCTTC.